This TCR beta chain is drawn from a study of T-cell reconstitution after alpha-beta-depleted transplantation in children. Molecular barcoding with unique molecular identifiers was used for the TCRbeta library. TCRdb used MiXCR to reprocess the PCR reads, holding one entry per CDR3 protein. The sample lists over 550,000 distinct CDR3 sequences; roughly a tenth were seen once. The CDR3 contains 13 residues. Germline CDR1 and CDR2: MNHNY and SVGAGI (reference sequence). V lost 4 bases to trimming and J lost 3 bases, with 10 bases between them. The input for sequencing was PBMCs from the stem cell graft donor, taken from the stem cell graft. The chain combines TRBV6-6 with TRBJ2-7, with no clear D. This clonotype was obtained from a human donor who donated a stem cell graft to a child with acute myeloid leukemia. The CDR3 spells CASSFASDYEQYF. The CDR3 DNA reads as TGTGCCAGCAGTTTTGCGAGCGACTACGAGCAGTACTTC.